This passage covers 18 T cell receptor beta chains from one sample sequenced in a study of shared clonotypes between healthy human individuals. Method: immunoSEQ multiplex PCR; TCRdb's copy keeps in-frame clones and lacks some. The top ten hold more than 0.9% of the sample, which has 1,500,000 or so clones, roughly 96% seen once. What was sequenced was naive CD4+ T cells sorted from blood. Specified subset: CD45RA+ positively selected. Every receptor here comes from a man in his thirties or forties in good health.

The chain links TRBV28 to TRBJ2-2; D ambiguous. The germline V and J ends were trimmed by 10 bases and 2 bases, with 11 bases remaining between them. Germline V gene sequence: CDR1 MDHEN, CDR2 SYDVKM. This CDR3 is built from 13 residues. The CDR3 here is CANAGRNTGELFF. CDR3 in DNA: TGTGCCAACGCAGGCAGAAACACCGGGGAGCTGTTTTTT.

This clone showed up just once. The rearrangement joins TRBV7-2 to TRBJ1-2; D is ambiguous. Germline CDR1 is SGHTA and CDR2 is FQGNSA. V dropped 5 bases and J dropped 3 bases, with 7 bases sitting between them. CDR3 length: 12 residues. The CDR3 DNA is TGTGCCAGCAGCCGAAATGACTATGGCTACACCTTC. This codes for CASSRNDYGYTF.

The J gene is TRBJ2-1, the V gene TRBV6-5; 7 bases line up with TRBD1. CDR1 and CDR2 (germline): MNHEY, SVGAGI. This CDR3 contains 15 residues. Trimming took 1 base from V and 7 from J; bases not matched to a gene: 7. Here the CDR3 reads CASSYWDSRENEQFF. DNA of the CDR3: TGTGCCAGCAGTTACTGGGACAGTAGAGAGAATGAGCAGTTCTTC.

V usage is TRBV5-1 and J usage is TRBJ2-7; 15 positions agree with TRBD2. The junction had 10 bases not matched to a gene; V was cut back by 3 bases and J by 6 bases. The CDR3 has 17 residues. Germline-derived CDR1 and CDR2 are SGHRS and YFSETQ. DNA for the CDR3: TGCGCCAGCAGCTATGGACTAGCGGGAGGGCCTGCGGGCGAGCAGTACTTC. Amino acid sequence: CASSYGLAGGPAGEQYF.

V and J are TRBV9 and TRBJ2-1; 8 bases are shared with TRBD2. From germline, CDR1 is SGDLS and CDR2 YYNGEE. The CDR3 has 15 residues. After removal of 3 bases from V and 4 bases from J, the junction contained 6 bases not matched to a gene. CDR3 in amino acids: CASSGSGMGYNEQFF. The DNA for the CDR3 is TGTGCCAGCAGCGGTAGCGGGATGGGGTACAATGAGCAGTTCTTC.

The chain has TRBV6-1 and TRBJ1-5, with unresolved D. V lost 3 bases to trimming and J lost 4 bases, with 7 bases between them. The CDR3 extends over 13 amino acids. CDR1 and CDR2 from the germline V gene are MNHNS and SASEGT. The CDR3 sequence: CASSDWVNQPQHF. In DNA, the CDR3 is TGTGCCAGCAGTGACTGGGTAAATCAGCCCCAGCATTTT.

The chain is built from TRBV6-6 and TRBJ2-5; D gene uncertain. Between the trimmed V and J ends, which lost 2 bases and 2 bases, there was a span of 15 bases. The CDR3 length is 16 residues. Germline V gene lookup returns CDR1 MNHNY and CDR2 SVGAGI (reference sequence). This chain's CDR3 is CASSYGNHADQETQYF. The CDR3 nucleotides are TGTGCCAGCAGTTACGGGAACCACGCAGATCAAGAGACCCAGTACTTC.

J is TRBJ1-2 and V is TRBV4-1; D call uncertain. Germline-derived CDR1 and CDR2 are MGHRA and YSYEKL. Trimming pared 1 base from V and 9 bases from J, leaving 12 bases between. This CDR3 region has 13 residues. The CDR3 DNA follows: TGCGCCAGCAGCCAAGGCCCGGGCCAGAGCTACACCTTC. Residues: CASSQGPGQSYTF.

The sample holds one count of this clone. This rearrangement joins TRBV9 to TRBJ2-2; TRBD2 is a possible D gene (5 bases). The V end was cut by 0 bases, the J end by 6 bases, with 18 bases between. Per germline, CDR1 SGDLS and CDR2 YYNGEE. The CDR3 has 17 amino acids. The CDR3 loop reads CASSVDPGIYMAGELFF. The CDR3 DNA follows: TGTGCCAGCAGCGTAGACCCGGGGATCTATATGGCCGGGGAGCTGTTTTTT.

The chain recombines TRBV28 with TRBJ1-5; no clear D gene. The CDR3 extends over 13 amino acids. CDR1 is MDHEN and CDR2 is SYDVKM in the germline V gene. V lost 3 bases, J lost 7 bases, and 10 bases lay in between. The CDR3 reads CASSFVGGQPQHF. CDR3 sequence (DNA): TGTGCCAGCAGTTTCGTGGGAGGACAGCCCCAGCATTTT.

The chain has TRBV7-9 and TRBJ2-2; maybe TRBD1 (5 bases). CDR3 length: 16 amino acids. Germline assignment: CDR1 SEHNR and CDR2 FQNEAQ (reference sequence). V lost 0 bases and J 7 bases, leaving 15 bases between the germline ends. CDR3 in DNA: TGTGCCAGCAGCTTAGCGGCAAGGGGTCTGGTCGGGGAGCTGTTTTTT. Protein sequence: CASSLAARGLVGELFF.

The chain couples TRBV6-4 to TRBJ1-1, with D unresolved. CDR3 size: 12 residues. V lost 6 bases, J lost 0 bases, and 5 bases lay in between. Germline CDR1 is MRHNA and CDR2 is SNTAGT. CDR3 nucleotides: TGTGCCAGCAGAGGCATGAACACTGAAGCTTTCTTT. Translation gives CASRGMNTEAFF.

This sequence joins TRBV19 and TRBJ1-3; D uncertain. Per germline, CDR1 LNHDA and CDR2 SQIVND (reference sequence). V lost 6 bases and J 4 bases, leaving 19 bases between the germline ends. The CDR3 covers 16 residues. For the CDR3, the DNA is TGTGCCAGTAGCGTACGGGCACCGATTTCGGGAAACACCATATATTTT. It yields the protein CASSVRAPISGNTIYF.

The chain recombines TRBV6-4 with TRBJ2-3; 8 positions agree with TRBD1. With V trimmed by 6 bases and J by 2 bases, 4 bases remained unmatched. The CDR3 is made up of 14 amino acids. Germline assignment: CDR1 MRHNA and CDR2 SNTAGT. The CDR3 reads CASRSDRDTDTQYF. DNA of the CDR3: TGTGCCAGCAGGTCGGACAGGGACACAGATACGCAGTATTTT.

This sequence joins TRBV28 and TRBJ1-1; D unresolved. V was pared by 3 bases and J by 4 bases, with 12 bases between. CDR3 length equals 14 residues. Germline lookup yields CDR1 MDHEN and CDR2 SYDVKM. The CDR3 reads CASSLTGPVTEAFF. CDR3 nucleotide sequence: TGTGCCAGCAGTTTGACGGGCCCGGTCACTGAAGCTTTCTTT.

The V call is TRBV7-9, the J call TRBJ2-2; D gene unclear. The ends were cut back, 1 base at V and 6 bases at J, with 12 bases in the middle. Germline values: CDR1 SEHNR, CDR2 FQNEAQ (reference sequence). This CDR3 comprises 15 residues. CDR3 sequence (DNA): TGTGCCAGCAGCTTAGGAGTAGAAGGGTCCGGGGAGCTGTTTTTT. Protein product: CASSLGVEGSGELFF. Together with reference TRBV7-9 and TRBJ2-2, the CDR3 gives the full variable domain: DTGVSQNPRHKITKRGQNVTFRCDPISEHNRLYWYRQTLGQGPEFLTYFQNEAQLEKSRLLSDRFSAERPKGSFSTLEIQRTEQGDSAMYLCASSLGVEGSGELFFGEGSRLTVL.

CDR3 bases: TGTGCCAGCAGCAACCATGGACCAAGCTCCTACAATGAGCAGTTCTTC. Translated, it gives CASSNHGPSSYNEQFF. This chain connects TRBV7-3 to TRBJ2-1; D remains ambiguous. This CDR3 has 16 amino acids. Germline CDR1 SGHTA, CDR2 FQGTGA. Trimming pared 5 bases from V and 0 bases from J, leaving 14 bases between.

The J gene is TRBJ2-7, the V gene TRBV28; D possibly matches TRBD1 or TRBD2 (5 bases each). The CDR3 runs 15 residues. CDR1 and CDR2 from the germline V gene are MDHEN and SYDVKM. The germline V and J ends were trimmed by 6 bases and 2 bases, with 17 bases remaining between them. The CDR3 nucleotides are TGTGCCAGCAGCTCTACGGGACCGATTACCTACGAGCAGTACTTC. Translated, it gives CASSSTGPITYEQYF. The whole variable domain, filled in from reference TRBV28 and TRBJ2-7, reads DVKVTQSSRYLVKRTGEKVFLECVQDMDHENMFWYRQDPGLGLRLIYFSYDVKMKEKGDIPEGYSVSREKKERFSLILESASTNQTSMYLCASSSTGPITYEQYFGPGTRLTVT.